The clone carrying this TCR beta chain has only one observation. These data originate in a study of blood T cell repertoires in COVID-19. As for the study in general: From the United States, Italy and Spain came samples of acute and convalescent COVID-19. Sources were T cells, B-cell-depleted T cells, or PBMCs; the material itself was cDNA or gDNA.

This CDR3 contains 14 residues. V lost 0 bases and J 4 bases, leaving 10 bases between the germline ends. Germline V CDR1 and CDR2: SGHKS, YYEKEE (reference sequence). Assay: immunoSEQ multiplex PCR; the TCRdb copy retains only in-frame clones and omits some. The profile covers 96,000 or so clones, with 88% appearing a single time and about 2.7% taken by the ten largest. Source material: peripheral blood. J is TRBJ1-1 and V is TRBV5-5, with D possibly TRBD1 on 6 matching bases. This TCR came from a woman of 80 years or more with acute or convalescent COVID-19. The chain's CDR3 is CASSLGTVVTEAFF. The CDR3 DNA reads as TGTGCCAGCAGCTTGGGGACAGTAGTCACTGAAGCTTTCTTT.